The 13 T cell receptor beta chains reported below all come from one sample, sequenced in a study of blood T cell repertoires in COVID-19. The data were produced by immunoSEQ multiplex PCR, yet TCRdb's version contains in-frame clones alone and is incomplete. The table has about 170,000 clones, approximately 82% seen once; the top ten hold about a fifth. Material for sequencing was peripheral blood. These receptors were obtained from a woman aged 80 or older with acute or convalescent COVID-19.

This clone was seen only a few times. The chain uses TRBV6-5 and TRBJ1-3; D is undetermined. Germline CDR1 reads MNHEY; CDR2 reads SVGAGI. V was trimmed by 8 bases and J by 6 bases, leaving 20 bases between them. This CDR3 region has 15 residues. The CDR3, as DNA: TGTGCCAGCCGATCACTCGGAGGGTCGGAAAACACCATATATTTT. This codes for CASRSLGGSENTIYF.

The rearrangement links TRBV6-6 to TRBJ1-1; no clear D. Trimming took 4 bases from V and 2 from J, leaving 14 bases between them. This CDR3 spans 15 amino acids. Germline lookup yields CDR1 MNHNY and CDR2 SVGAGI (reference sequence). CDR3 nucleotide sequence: TGTGCCAGCAGTTCGAAACCGGGAAGAAACACTGAAGCTTTCTTT. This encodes CASSSKPGRNTEAFF.

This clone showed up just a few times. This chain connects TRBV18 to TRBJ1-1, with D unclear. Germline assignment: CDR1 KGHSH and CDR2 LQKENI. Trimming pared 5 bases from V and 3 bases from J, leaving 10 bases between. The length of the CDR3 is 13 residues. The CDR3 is CASSRQDHTEAFF. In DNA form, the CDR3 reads TGTGCCAGCTCAAGGCAGGATCACACTGAAGCTTTCTTT.

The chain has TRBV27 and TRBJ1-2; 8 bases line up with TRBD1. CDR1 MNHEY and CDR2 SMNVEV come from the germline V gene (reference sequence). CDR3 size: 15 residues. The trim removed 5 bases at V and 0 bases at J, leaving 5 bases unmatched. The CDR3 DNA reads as TGTGCCAGCAGTATCCGGACAGGGTCTAACTATGGCTACACCTTC. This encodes CASSIRTGSNYGYTF.

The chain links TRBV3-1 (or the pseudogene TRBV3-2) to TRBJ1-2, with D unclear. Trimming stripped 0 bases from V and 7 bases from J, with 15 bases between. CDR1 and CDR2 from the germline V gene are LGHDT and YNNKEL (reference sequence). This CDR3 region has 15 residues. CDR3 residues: CASSQDGRIGSGYTF. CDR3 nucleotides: TGTGCCAGCAGCCAAGACGGGCGGATAGGGAGTGGCTACACCTTC.

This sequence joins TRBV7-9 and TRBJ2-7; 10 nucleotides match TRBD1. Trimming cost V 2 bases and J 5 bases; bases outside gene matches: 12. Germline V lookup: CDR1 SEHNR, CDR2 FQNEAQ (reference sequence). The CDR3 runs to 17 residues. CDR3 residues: CASSLPVRDRGRDEQYF. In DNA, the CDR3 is TGTGCCAGCAGCTTACCTGTTCGGGACAGGGGACGGGACGAGCAGTACTTC.

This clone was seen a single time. The CDR3 DNA reads as TGTGCCAGTACCCCGACAGGGGAGGATGGCTACACCTTC. Translating gives CASTPTGEDGYTF. The chain uses TRBV19 and TRBJ1-2, with 8 bases lining up with TRBD1. J was trimmed by 6 bases and V by 7 bases; bases with no gene match: 7. Germline V lookup: CDR1 LNHDA, CDR2 SQIVND (reference sequence). CDR3 size: 13 residues.

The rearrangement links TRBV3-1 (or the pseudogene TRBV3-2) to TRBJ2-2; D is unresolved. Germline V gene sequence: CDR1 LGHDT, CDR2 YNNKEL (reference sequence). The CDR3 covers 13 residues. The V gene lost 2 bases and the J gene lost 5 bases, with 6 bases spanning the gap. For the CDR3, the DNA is TGTGCCAGCAGCCAAACAGTGACCGGGGAGCTGTTTTTT. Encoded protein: CASSQTVTGELFF.

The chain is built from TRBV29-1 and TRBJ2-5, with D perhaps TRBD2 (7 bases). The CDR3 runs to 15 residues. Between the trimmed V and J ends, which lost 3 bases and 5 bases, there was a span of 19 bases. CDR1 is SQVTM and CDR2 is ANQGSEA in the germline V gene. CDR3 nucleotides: TGCAGCGTTGAGGGGGGGGGCCTCCCTGGGGAGACCCAGTACTTC. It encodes CSVEGGGLPGETQYF.

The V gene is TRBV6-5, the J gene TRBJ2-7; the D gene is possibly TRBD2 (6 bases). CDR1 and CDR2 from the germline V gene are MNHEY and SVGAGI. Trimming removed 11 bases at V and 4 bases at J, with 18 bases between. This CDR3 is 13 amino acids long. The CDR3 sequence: CALRGEILYEQYF. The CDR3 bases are TGTGCCCTCCGCGGGGAGATTCTATACGAGCAGTACTTC.

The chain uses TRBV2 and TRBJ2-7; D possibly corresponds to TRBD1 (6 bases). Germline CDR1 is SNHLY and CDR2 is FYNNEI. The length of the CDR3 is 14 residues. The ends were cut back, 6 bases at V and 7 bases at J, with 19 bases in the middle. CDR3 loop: CASSATGTPLEQYF. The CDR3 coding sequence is TGTGCCAGCAGCGCAACCGGGACACCCCTAGAGCAGTACTTC. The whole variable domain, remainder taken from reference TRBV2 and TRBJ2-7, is EPEVTQTPSHQVTQMGQEVILRCVPISNHLYFYWYRQILGQKVEFLVSFYNNEISEKSEIFDDQFSVERPDGSNFTLKIRSTKLEDSAMYFCASSATGTPLEQYFGPGTRLTVT.

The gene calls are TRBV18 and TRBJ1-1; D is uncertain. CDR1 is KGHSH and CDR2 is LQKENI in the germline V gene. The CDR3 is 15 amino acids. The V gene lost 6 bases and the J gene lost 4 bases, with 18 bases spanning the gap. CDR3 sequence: CASSPWEGRFTEAFF. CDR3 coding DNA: TGTGCCAGCTCCCCGTGGGAGGGAAGGTTCACTGAAGCTTTCTTT.

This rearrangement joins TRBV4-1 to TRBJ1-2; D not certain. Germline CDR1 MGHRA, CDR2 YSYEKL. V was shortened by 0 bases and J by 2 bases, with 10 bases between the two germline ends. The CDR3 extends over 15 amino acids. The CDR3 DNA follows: TGCGCCAGCAGCCAAGATTTCCCGGGGAACTATGGCTACACCTTC. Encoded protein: CASSQDFPGNYGYTF.